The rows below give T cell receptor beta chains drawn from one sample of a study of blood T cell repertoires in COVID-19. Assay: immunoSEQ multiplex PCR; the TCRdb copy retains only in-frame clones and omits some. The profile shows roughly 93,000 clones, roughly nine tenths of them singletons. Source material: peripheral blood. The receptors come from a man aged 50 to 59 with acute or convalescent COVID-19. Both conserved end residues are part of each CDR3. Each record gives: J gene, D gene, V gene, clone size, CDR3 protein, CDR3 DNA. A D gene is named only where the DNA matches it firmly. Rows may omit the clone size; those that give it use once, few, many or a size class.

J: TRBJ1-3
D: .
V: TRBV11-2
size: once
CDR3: CASSFGVYGNTIYF
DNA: TGTGCCAGCAGCTTTGGAGTATATGGAAACACCATATATTTT

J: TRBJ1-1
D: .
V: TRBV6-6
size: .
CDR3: CASSYSGRNTEAFF
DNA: TGTGCCAGCAGTTACTCGGGCAGGAACACTGAAGCTTTCTTT

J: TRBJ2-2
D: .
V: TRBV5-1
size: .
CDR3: CASSSNPTGTGGELFF
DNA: TGCGCCAGCAGCTCCAACCCTACAGGGACGGGCGGGGAGCTGTTTTTT

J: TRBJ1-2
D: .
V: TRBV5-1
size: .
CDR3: CASGEDTINYGYTF
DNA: TGCGCCAGCGGGGAGGACACTATCAACTATGGCTACACCTTC

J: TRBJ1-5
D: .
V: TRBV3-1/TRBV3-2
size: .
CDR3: CASSQGGPSNQPQHF
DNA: TGTGCCAGCAGCCAAGGAGGGCCAAGCAATCAGCCCCAGCATTTT

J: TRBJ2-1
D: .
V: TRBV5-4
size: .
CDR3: CADGASGHEQFF
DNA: TGTGCCGACGGGGCAAGCGGGCATGAGCAGTTCTTC

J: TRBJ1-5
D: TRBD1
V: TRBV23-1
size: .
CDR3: CASSRAGGQPQHF
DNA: TGCGCCAGCAGTCGTGCAGGGGGTCAGCCCCAGCATTTT

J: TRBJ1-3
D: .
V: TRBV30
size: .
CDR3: CAWSPPESSGNTIYF
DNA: TGTGCCTGGAGTCCGCCGGAGAGCTCTGGAAACACCATATATTTT

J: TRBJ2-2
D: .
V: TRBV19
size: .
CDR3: CASSIQQGELFF
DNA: TGTGCCAGTAGTATTCAACAAGGGGAGCTGTTTTTT

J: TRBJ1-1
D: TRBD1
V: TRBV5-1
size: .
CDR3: CASSSGQGGTEAFF
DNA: TGCGCCAGCAGCTCGGGACAGGGAGGCACTGAAGCTTTCTTT

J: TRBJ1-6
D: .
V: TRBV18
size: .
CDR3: CASSPRQTDDSPLHF
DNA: TGTGCCAGCTCACCCCGACAGACAGACGATTCACCCCTCCACTTT

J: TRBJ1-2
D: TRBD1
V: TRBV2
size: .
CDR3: CASTPPGTGYGYTF
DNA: TGTGCCAGCACCCCACCCGGGACAGGCTATGGCTACACCTTC

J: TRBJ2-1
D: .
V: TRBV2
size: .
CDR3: CASSPPGANEQFF
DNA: TGTGCCAGCAGTCCCCCAGGGGCGAATGAGCAGTTCTTC

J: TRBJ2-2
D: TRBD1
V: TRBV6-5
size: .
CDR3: CASGAPGQAFGELFF
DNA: TGTGCCAGCGGGGCCCCGGGACAGGCCTTCGGGGAGCTGTTTTTT

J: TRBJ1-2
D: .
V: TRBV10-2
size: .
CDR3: CASSESKGRGGDGYTF
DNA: TGCGCCAGCAGTGAGTCGAAAGGCCGGGGAGGAGATGGCTACACCTTC

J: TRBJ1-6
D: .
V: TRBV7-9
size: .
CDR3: CASSLGITGWGNSPLHF
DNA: TGTGCCAGCAGCTTAGGGATCACAGGGTGGGGTAATTCACCCCTCCACTTT

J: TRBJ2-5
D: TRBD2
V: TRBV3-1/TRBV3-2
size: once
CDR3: CASSQDGLAEETQYF
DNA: TGTGCCAGCAGCCAAGACGGGCTAGCGGAAGAGACCCAGTACTTC

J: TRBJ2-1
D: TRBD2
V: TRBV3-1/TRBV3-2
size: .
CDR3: CASSQDKRGGLFF
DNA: TGTGCCAGCAGCCAAGATAAGCGGGGGGGCTTGTTCTTC

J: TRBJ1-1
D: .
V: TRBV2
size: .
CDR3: CASDRGFGTEAFF
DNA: TGTGCCAGCGATAGAGGGTTTGGCACTGAAGCTTTCTTT

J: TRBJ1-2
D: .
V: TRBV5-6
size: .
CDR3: CASTAIGRGGYGYTF
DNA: TGTGCCAGCACCGCTATCGGACGGGGAGGGTATGGCTACACCTTC

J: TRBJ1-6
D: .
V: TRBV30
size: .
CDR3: CAWTGDNSPLHF
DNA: TGTGCCTGGACAGGGGATAATTCACCCCTCCACTTT

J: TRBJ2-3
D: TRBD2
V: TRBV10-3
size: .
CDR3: CAISFLGGVGDTQYF
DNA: TGTGCCATCAGCTTTCTCGGGGGGGTCGGAGATACGCAGTATTTT

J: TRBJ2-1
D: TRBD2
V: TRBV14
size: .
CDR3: CASSYSGGASNEQFF
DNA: TGTGCCAGCAGCTATAGCGGGGGGGCCAGCAATGAGCAGTTCTTC

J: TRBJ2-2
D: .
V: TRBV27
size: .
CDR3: CASSLFGAGELFF
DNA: TGTGCCAGCAGTTTGTTCGGTGCCGGGGAGCTGTTTTTT

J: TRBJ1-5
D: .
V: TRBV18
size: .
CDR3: CASSPSGGQPQHF
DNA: TGTGCCAGCTCACCATCCGGGGGACAGCCCCAGCATTTT